This T cell receptor (beta chain) was recorded in a study of shared clonotypes between healthy human individuals. Method: immunoSEQ multiplex PCR; TCRdb's copy keeps in-frame clones and lacks some. The data show some 360,000 clones, 70% to 75% seen once. Regarding this clone: This sequence is one base from a far larger clone and is likely a read error. Other DNA sequences in this specimen translate into the identical CDR3.

CDR1 is MNHEY, CDR2 SVGAGI, per germline. The CDR3 sequence is 14 residues long. Trimming took 9 bases from V and 7 from J; bases not matched to a gene: 10. Material: memory CD4+ T cells sorted from blood. The subset: CD45RA-negative fraction. This sequence joins TRBV6-5 and TRBJ1-4; 8 bases are shared with TRBD1. This receptor was identified in a man aged 25 to 40 in good health. CDR3 nucleotide sequence: TGTGCCAGTAGAGGACAGGGTTGGACTGAAAAACTGTTTTTT. Its protein is CASRGQGWTEKLFF.